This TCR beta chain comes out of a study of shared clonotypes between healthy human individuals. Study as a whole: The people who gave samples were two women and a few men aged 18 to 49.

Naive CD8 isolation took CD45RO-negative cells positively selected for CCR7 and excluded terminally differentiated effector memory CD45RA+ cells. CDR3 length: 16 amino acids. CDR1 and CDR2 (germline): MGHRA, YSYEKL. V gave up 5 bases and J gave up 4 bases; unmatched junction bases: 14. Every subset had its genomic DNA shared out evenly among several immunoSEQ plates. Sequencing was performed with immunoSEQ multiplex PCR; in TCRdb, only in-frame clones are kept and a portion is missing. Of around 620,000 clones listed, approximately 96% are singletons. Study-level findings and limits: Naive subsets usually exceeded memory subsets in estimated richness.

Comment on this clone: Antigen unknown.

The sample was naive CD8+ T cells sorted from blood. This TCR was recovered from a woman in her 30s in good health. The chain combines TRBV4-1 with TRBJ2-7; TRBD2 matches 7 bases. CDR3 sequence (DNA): TGCGCCAGCAGCTTTCTCATGGCCAGCGGGGAATACGAGCAGTACTTC. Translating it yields CASSFLMASGEYEQYF.